This T cell receptor (beta chain) appears in the sequencing data of a study of Graves' ophthalmopathy and Graves' hyperthyroidism. Overall study results and limits: Blood also carried most expanded thyroid clonotypes exceeding 0.001 frequency.

Many counts were recorded for this clonotype. Its specificity is unknown. Those donors who had ophthalmopathy presented with moderate-to-severe activity, a CAS of ≥3, a NOSPECS of ≥4 and a duration under 3 months. Symptoms, serum thyroxine and TRAb, thyroid ultrasound, and orbital computed tomography formed the diagnostic basis. The authors amplified TCR beta CDR3 regions from RNA transcripts. RT-PCR was first run with HTBI primers, then multiplex PCR in a second round. In TCRdb, the multiplex PCR reads were re-called with MiXCR into one record per CDR3 protein. This sample yields about 400,000 distinct CDR3 sequences, of which approximately 20% are seen a single time; about 1.6% belongs to the top ten. This sequence was found in a young woman with Graves' ophthalmopathy. The sequenced sample was peripheral blood.

The CDR3 sequence: CASSKGYSNQPQHF. The CDR3 region has the DNA TGTGCCAGCAGTAAGGGATATAGCAATCAGCCCCAGCATTTT. The chain links TRBV25-1 to TRBJ1-5; D not resolved. This CDR3 contains 14 residues. Germline V gene lookup returns CDR1 MGHDK and CDR2 SYGVNS. V was trimmed by 5 bases and J by 0 bases, leaving 8 bases between them.